The 3 T cell receptor beta chains below were found in one sample sequenced in a study of blood T cell repertoires in COVID-19. Only in-frame clones appear in the TCRdb table, and some are missing; sequencing was by immunoSEQ multiplex PCR. The sample has 110,000 to 150,000 clones; roughly four fifths are singletons. Source material: peripheral blood. These receptors were taken from a human donor in a cohort sampled during active COVID-19.

The genes are TRBV21-1 and TRBJ1-5. TRBV21-1 is marked as a pseudogene. This CDR3 spans 14 amino acids. Here the CDR3 reads CASSPGGCNQPQHF. In DNA, the CDR3 is TGTGCCAGCAGCCCCGGGGGGTGCAATCAGCCCCAGCATTTT.

V gene TRBV7-8 combines with J gene TRBJ2-2; the match to TRBD2 covers 11 bases. The germline gives CDR1 SGHVS, CDR2 FQNEAQ. This CDR3 region has 17 residues. Trimming at V came to 5 bases and at J to 2 bases, leaving 7 bases not matched to a gene. The CDR3, as DNA: TGTGCCAGCAGCCGATCGACTAGCGGGGCTAACACCGGGGAGCTGTTTTTT. Amino acid sequence: CASSRSTSGANTGELFF.

The genes are TRBV13 and TRBJ2-2, with D tentatively TRBD2 (5 bases). The CDR3 extends over 18 amino acids. CDR1 and CDR2 (germline): PRHDT, FYEKMQ (reference sequence). The germline V and J ends were trimmed by 0 bases and 2 bases, with 16 bases remaining between them. In nucleotides, the CDR3 is TGTGCCAGCAGCTTAGGCCTAACGGAGGAGCCCAACACCGGGGAGCTGTTTTTT. This translates into CASSLGLTEEPNTGELFF.